The sequence of this T cell receptor beta chain was determined in a study of blood T cell repertoires in COVID-19. The CDR3 contains 16 residues. V dropped 2 bases and J dropped 6 bases, with 19 bases sitting between them. Germline V gives CDR1 MNHEY, CDR2 SVGEGT. Sequencing was performed with immunoSEQ multiplex PCR; in TCRdb, only in-frame clones are kept and a portion is missing. The sample consists of roughly 200,000 clones, around 90% of them appearing once. Sequencing was carried out using PBMCs or T cells enriched from blood (not recorded which). This TCR was recovered from a man aged 25-45 years in a cohort exposed to, infected with or recovered from COVID-19 (not recorded which). The V gene is TRBV6-2 or TRBV6-3, the J gene TRBJ1-2, with D possibly matching TRBD1 (6 bases). The CDR3 reads CASSYGPGRGGHGYTF. The CDR3 DNA sequence: TGTGCCAGCAGTTACGGGCCGGGCAGGGGCGGCCATGGCTACACCTTC.